A few counts support the clone carrying this TCR beta chain. Its antigen is still unknown. It was with a sample-barcoded 5' primer and a J-beta primer mix that a second PCR of about 6 to 11 cycles was run. TCRdb re-called the 5' RACE reads through MiXCR, storing one row per CDR3 protein. The sample includes around 620,000 distinct CDR3 sequences, 27% seen only once; the top ten take about 18%. V was pared by 9 bases and J by 3 bases, with 19 bases between. The CDR3 has 14 residues. The germline V gene has CDR1 SGHRS and CDR2 YFSETQ. This sample is drawn from a study of blood T cells in healthy people across ages. Roughly 10 milliliters of peripheral blood were drawn from each donor into EDTA-treated tubes. Study-wide points: Diversity was higher, and naive CD4+ cells more numerous, in long-lived donors than in aged donors.

The rearrangement links TRBV5-1 to TRBJ2-7; D call uncertain. This receptor was taken from a woman in her seventies in good health. The sequenced material came from blood. The CDR3 DNA sequence: TGCGCCAAATTGTTTGGGGTGAAGGTCTACGAGCAGTACTTC. Translation gives CAKLFGVKVYEQYF.